There are many counts of the clone carrying this T cell receptor (beta chain). Antigen: not known. This record belongs to a study of molecular identifiers for immune sequencing clone quantification. General study results and limits: Barcodes shared by identical TCR molecules could lead to underestimated sizes of highly expanded clones. Spiked Jurkat TCR RNA originating from one cell could reportedly be identified amid roughly 970,000 naive cells.

A CD8+CD4-CCR7+CD45RA+ gate was used to sort naive CD8 T cells. TCRdb fed the PCR reads into MiXCR, producing one record per CDR3 protein. The table includes about 54,000 distinct CDR3 sequences, approximately 25% detected once. The TCR sequence derives from a human donor in good health. Some libraries in this study had Jurkat cell RNA spiked in. The sequencing input was naive CD8+ T cells from blood, with Jurkat cell RNA spiked in. Subset denoted: FACS-sorted CD8+CD4-CCR7+CD45RA+ naive T cells.

This CDR3 reads CASSSQEPGTQYF. In DNA, the CDR3 is TGTGCCAGCAGCTCGCAGGAGCCGGGTACGCAGTATTTT. This chain uses TRBV7-3 with TRBJ2-3; no definite D call. The germline V and J ends were trimmed by 4 bases and 8 bases, with 13 bases remaining between them. The CDR3 sequence is 13 residues long. Germline loops: CDR1 SGHTA, CDR2 FQGTGA.